This T cell receptor (beta chain) was recorded in a study of technical replicates of blood from a few donors. Assay: immunoSEQ multiplex PCR; the TCRdb copy retains only in-frame clones and omits some. This sample carries roughly 72,000 clones, approximately 94% of them seen once, and the ten largest clones take around 0.37%. The junction had 9 bases not matched to a gene; V was cut back by 6 bases and J by 4 bases. This CDR3 region has 16 residues. The germline V gene encodes CDR1 MNHEY and CDR2 SMNVEV (reference sequence). The clonotype originates from a human donor in good health. V is TRBV27 and J is TRBJ1-4, with TRBD1 matching over 9 bases. Sequenced material: T cells isolated from PBMCs. CDR3 in amino acids: CASRERQGGFNEKLFF. CDR3 DNA: TGTGCCAGCAGAGAACGACAGGGGGGATTTAATGAAAAACTGTTTTTT.